One TCR beta chain is described in this entry. Its specificity is not known. The sample originates from a study of cytomegalovirus exposure and HLA in healthy donors. Study conclusions and caveats: Accurate predictions that matched the HLA-A and HLA-B alleles of most subjects were reportedly made from TCR beta sequences. The study recorded about 160 TCR beta chains that were cytomegalovirus-associated.

The CDR3 consists of 14 residues. Germline CDR1 is SGHNT and CDR2 is YENEEA. The V end lost 0 bases, the J end lost 9 bases, and 14 bases lay between the germline ends. The PCR contained 60 Vbeta and 13 Jbeta primers. Data came from immunoSEQ multiplex PCR; TCRdb stores just in-frame clones and leaves some out. The sample has some 200,000 clones, 80% seen once. The sequence derives from a man in his forties or fifties in good health and CMV-seropositive. Specimen: PBMCs. The V call is TRBV11-3, the J call TRBJ1-2; tentative D call: TRBD1 (6 bases). CDR3 nucleotides: TGTGCCAGCAGCTTAGAGGACAGTTCCGTCCGCTACACCTTC. Encoded protein: CASSLEDSSVRYTF.